Listed below are T cell receptor beta chains from one sample, sequenced in a study of siplizumab effects on memory and regulatory T cells. The data were produced by immunoSEQ multiplex PCR, yet TCRdb's version contains in-frame clones alone and is incomplete. Among fewer than 45,000 clones listed, 70% to 90% were seen once. Sequenced sample: naive CD4+ T cells sorted from blood. These receptors came from a human donor in good health. CDR3s include the opening cysteine and the closing phenylalanine or tryptophan. D genes are given only for firm matches. Size is stated for part of the rows, as once, few or many counts, or as a class when the clone is expanded.

TGTGCCTGGAGTGCCTCGGACAGATGGGGCTACACCTTC	CAWSASDRWGYTF	.	TRBJ1-2	.	TRBV30
TGTGCCAGCAGTGGAGGAAAGGGGGGGAGCAATCAGCCCCAGCATTTT	CASSGGKGGSNQPQHF	.	TRBJ1-5	.	TRBV2
TGTGCCAGCAGCCTCCTGACTGGAAACACCATATATTTT	CASSLLTGNTIYF	.	TRBJ1-3	.	TRBV5-5
TGCGCCAGCAGTCAATACGGGGGGCCCGACTATGGCTACACCTTC	CASSQYGGPDYGYTF	.	TRBJ1-2	.	TRBV23-1
TGCGCCAGCAGCTTGCGAAGTGGTTCGAACACCGGGGAGCTGTTTTTT	CASSLRSGSNTGELFF	.	TRBJ2-2	.	TRBV5-1
TGCGCCAGCAGCCTGTGGCAGGGAAGAGAGACCCAGTACTTC	CASSLWQGRETQYF	.	TRBJ2-5	.	TRBV5-1
TGCGCCAGCAGCTCCCGACACCAGTCCAACTCTGGGGCCAACGTCCTGACTTTC	CASSSRHQSNSGANVLTF	once	TRBJ2-6	.	TRBV5-1
TGTGCCAGCTCACCTGGGACAGGGGTCGAGCAGTACTTC	CASSPGTGVEQYF	.	TRBJ2-7	TRBD1	TRBV18
TGTGCCAGCAGCTCGTGGACTGGAACGAACACCGGGGAGCTGTTTTTT	CASSSWTGTNTGELFF	.	TRBJ2-2	.	TRBV11-3
TGTGCCAGCTCACCAATTGGGCCAGCCGGCCGGGAACTGTTTTTT	CASSPIGPAGRELFF	once	TRBJ1-4	.	TRBV18
TGCGCCAGCAGCTTCAGGACGGAGAACACTGAAGCTTTCTTT	CASSFRTENTEAFF	few	TRBJ1-1	.	TRBV10-1
TGTGCCAGTAGTACCCTACTAGCGGCGGGGACCTACGAGCAGTACTTC	CASSTLLAAGTYEQYF	few	TRBJ2-7	TRBD2	TRBV19
TGTGCCAGCAGCCCCCGAGGAGGACAGTCCTACGAGCAGTACTTC	CASSPRGGQSYEQYF	.	TRBJ2-7	.	TRBV11-3
TGTGCCAGCAGCTTACTGGGTAACAATTCACCCCTCCACTTT	CASSLLGNNSPLHF	.	TRBJ1-6	.	TRBV7-9
TGTGCCAGCAGCCTGATTCGAGGTCCCGGCAGGATCAATGAGCAGTTCTTC	CASSLIRGPGRINEQFF	.	TRBJ2-1	.	TRBV5-6
TGCGCCAGCAGCAGAAATACGGCAACTAATGAAAAACTGTTTTTT	CASSRNTATNEKLFF	.	TRBJ1-4	.	TRBV5-1
TGTGCCAGCACGCGGGGGCAAGAGACCCAGTACTTC	CASTRGQETQYF	.	TRBJ2-5	TRBD2	TRBV7-8
TGTGCCACCAGCAGAGAAGAATCCAGACTAGCAGACACCGGGGAGCTGTTTTTT	CATSREESRLADTGELFF	.	TRBJ2-2	TRBD2	TRBV15
TGTGCCAGCAGAAAACTAGCGGAGCACCACTACGAGCAGTACTTC	CASRKLAEHHYEQYF	.	TRBJ2-7	TRBD2	TRBV6-4
TGTGCCAGCAGCTCCCAGGGCGCCAATCAGCCCCAGCATTTT	CASSSQGANQPQHF	few	TRBJ1-5	.	TRBV7-9
TGTGCCAGCAGTGAAGCGCTCCCGGTTGAGGGCTACACCTTC	CASSEALPVEGYTF	.	TRBJ1-2	.	TRBV2
TGTGCCAGCAGCGTCCAGTCCGGGGAGCTGTTTTTT	CASSVQSGELFF	.	TRBJ2-2	.	TRBV9
TGTGCCAGCAGCTTGGACCAGGGGGCGTCCGGGGAGCTGTTTTTT	CASSLDQGASGELFF	.	TRBJ2-2	TRBD1	TRBV5-4
TGTGCCAGCAGCCAAGATCGCAGGGCCTACGAGCAGTACTTC	CASSQDRRAYEQYF	few	TRBJ2-7	.	TRBV4-2
TGTGCCAGCAGTTACTCGGGAGCCTCTGGAAACACCATATATTTT	CASSYSGASGNTIYF	.	TRBJ1-3	.	TRBV6-5
TGTGCCAGTAGTAGTCTGATTCCCAGTGAAAAACTGTTTTTT	CASSSLIPSEKLFF	once	TRBJ1-4	.	TRBV19
TGTGCCAGTAGGTTGGGAGCAGTGGGCACTGAAGCTTTCTTT	CASRLGAVGTEAFF	.	TRBJ1-1	.	TRBV19
TGCGCCAGCAGCCAAGGACCGGGACCGCTAAGGGAAAAACTGTTTTTT	CASSQGPGPLREKLFF	.	TRBJ1-4	.	TRBV4-1
TGTGCCAGCAGCTTAGTAGGGGCGGACCAAGAGACCCAGTACTTC	CASSLVGADQETQYF	.	TRBJ2-5	.	TRBV11-2
TGTGCCAGCTCACCAGGCGGGGACTATGGCTACACCTTC	CASSPGGDYGYTF	.	TRBJ1-2	.	TRBV18
TGTGCCAGCACCGGGACACAAGTAAATTCACCCCTCCACTTT	CASTGTQVNSPLHF	.	TRBJ1-6	.	TRBV6-5
TGTGCCAGCAGAACGGCGGGAGGGATGGGCACTGAAGCTTTCTTT	CASRTAGGMGTEAFF	.	TRBJ1-1	.	TRBV5-4
TGTGCCAGCAGTTACTCCGGCGGTGTGTACTTC	CASSYSGGVYF	.	TRBJ2-7	.	TRBV6-5
TGTGCCAGCAGTCGGTACAGGGAAGCTAACTATGGCTACACCTTC	CASSRYREANYGYTF	.	TRBJ1-2	.	TRBV6-5
TGTGCCAGCAGTAGGCTAGTTACAGAACTAAACAATGAGCAGTTCTTC	CASSRLVTELNNEQFF	.	TRBJ2-1	.	TRBV27
TGCGCCAGCAGCTTTAGAATACCTAACTCTGGGGCCAACGTCCTGACTTTC	CASSFRIPNSGANVLTF	.	TRBJ2-6	.	TRBV5-1
TGTGCCAGCTCACCTAGGGGCCCACAAGAGACCCAGTACTTC	CASSPRGPQETQYF	once	TRBJ2-5	.	TRBV18
TGCGCCAGCAGCCCGGACTGGACTACGCTTGCTACGCAGTATTTT	CASSPDWTTLATQYF	.	TRBJ2-3	.	TRBV5-1
TGTGCCAGCTCATCGCCCGGGACTGGCTACGAGCAGTACTTC	CASSSPGTGYEQYF	few	TRBJ2-7	.	TRBV18
TGTGCCAGCAGCTCGGGGACACTTAGCACAGATACGCAGTATTTT	CASSSGTLSTDTQYF	.	TRBJ2-3	.	TRBV7-9
TGCGCCAGCAGACAGGGACAGGGAACATCTAACTATGGCTACACCTTC	CASRQGQGTSNYGYTF	.	TRBJ1-2	TRBD1	TRBV4-1
TGTGCCAGCAGCCCCCAGGGCTCAGATACGCAGTATTTT	CASSPQGSDTQYF	.	TRBJ2-3	.	TRBV7-3
TGCGCCAGCAGCCAAGAGGAGGGGAGCTCCTACGAGCAGTACTTC	CASSQEEGSSYEQYF	.	TRBJ2-7	.	TRBV4-1
TGTGCCAGCACCGAACTCAGCGGGAGTCTGTTCAATGAGCAGTTCTTC	CASTELSGSLFNEQFF	.	TRBJ2-1	TRBD2	TRBV7-9
TGTGCCAGCTCACCCTCACAGGGGGCCGACACTGAAGCTTTCTTT	CASSPSQGADTEAFF	.	TRBJ1-1	TRBD1	TRBV18